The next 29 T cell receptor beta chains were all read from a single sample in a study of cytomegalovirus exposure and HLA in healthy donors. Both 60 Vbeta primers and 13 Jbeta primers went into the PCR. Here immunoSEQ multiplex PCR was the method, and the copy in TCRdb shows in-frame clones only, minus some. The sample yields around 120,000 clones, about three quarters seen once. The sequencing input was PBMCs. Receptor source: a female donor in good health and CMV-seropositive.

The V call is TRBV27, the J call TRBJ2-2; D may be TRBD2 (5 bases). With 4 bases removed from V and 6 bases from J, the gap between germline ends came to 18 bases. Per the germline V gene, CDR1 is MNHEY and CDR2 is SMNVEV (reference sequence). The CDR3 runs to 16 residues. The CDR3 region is CASSWVLGISAGELFF. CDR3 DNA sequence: TGTGCCAGCAGTTGGGTTCTCGGGATTTCGGCCGGGGAGCTGTTTTTT.

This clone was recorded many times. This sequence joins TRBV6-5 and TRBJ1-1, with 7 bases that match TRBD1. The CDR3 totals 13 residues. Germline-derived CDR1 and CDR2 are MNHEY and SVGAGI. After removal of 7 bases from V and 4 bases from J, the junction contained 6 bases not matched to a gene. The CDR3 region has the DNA TGTGCCAGCACCCCCACAGGGGCCACTGAAGCTTTCTTT. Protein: CASTPTGATEAFF.

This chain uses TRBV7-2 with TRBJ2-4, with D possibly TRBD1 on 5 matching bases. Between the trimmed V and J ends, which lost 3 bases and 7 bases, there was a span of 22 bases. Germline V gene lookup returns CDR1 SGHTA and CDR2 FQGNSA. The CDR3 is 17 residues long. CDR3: CASSFPPIYQKGNIQYF. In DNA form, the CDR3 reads TGTGCCAGCAGCTTCCCCCCCATATACCAAAAGGGGAACATTCAGTACTTC.

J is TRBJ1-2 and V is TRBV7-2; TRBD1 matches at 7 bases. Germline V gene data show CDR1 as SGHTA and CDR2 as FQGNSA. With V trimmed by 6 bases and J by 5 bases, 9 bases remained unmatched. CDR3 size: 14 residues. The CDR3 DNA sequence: TGTGCCAGCAGTTCTACAGGGGTGGAGTATGGCTACACCTTC. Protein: CASSSTGVEYGYTF.

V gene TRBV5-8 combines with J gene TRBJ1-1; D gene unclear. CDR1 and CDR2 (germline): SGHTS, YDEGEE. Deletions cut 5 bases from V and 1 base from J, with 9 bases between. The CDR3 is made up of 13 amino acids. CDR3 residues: CASSAQKNTEAFF. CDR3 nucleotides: TGTGCCAGCAGTGCACAGAAGAACACTGAAGCTTTCTTT.

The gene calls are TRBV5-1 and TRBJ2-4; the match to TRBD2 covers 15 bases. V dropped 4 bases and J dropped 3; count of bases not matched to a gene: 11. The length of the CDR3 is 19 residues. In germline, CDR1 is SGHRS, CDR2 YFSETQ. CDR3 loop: CASSPGTSGGPLGKNIQYF. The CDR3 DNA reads TGCGCCAGCAGCCCGGGGACTAGCGGGGGGCCTCTAGGCAAAAACATTCAGTACTTC.

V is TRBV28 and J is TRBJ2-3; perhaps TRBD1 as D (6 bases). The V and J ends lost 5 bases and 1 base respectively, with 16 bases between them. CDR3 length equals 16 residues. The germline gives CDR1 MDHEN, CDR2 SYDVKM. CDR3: CASSHMTGRGTDTQYF. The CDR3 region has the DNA TGTGCCAGCAGTCATATGACAGGCCGGGGCACAGATACGCAGTATTTT.

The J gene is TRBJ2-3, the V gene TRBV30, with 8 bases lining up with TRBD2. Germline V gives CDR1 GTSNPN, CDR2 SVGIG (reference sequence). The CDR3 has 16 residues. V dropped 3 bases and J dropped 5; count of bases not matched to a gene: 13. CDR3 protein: CAWSGDSGVKGDTQYF. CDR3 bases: TGTGCCTGGAGCGGAGATAGCGGGGTGAAGGGAGATACGCAGTATTTT.

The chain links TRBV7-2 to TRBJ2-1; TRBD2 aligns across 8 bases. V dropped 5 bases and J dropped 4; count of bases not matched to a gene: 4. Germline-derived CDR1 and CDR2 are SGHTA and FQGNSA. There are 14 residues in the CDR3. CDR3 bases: TGTGCCAGCAGCCCGACTAGCGTATACAATGAGCAGTTCTTC. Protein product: CASSPTSVYNEQFF.

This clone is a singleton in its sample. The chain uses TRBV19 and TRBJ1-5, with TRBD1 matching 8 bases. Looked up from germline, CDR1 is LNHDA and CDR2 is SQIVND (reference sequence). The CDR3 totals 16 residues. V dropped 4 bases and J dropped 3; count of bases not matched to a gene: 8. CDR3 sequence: CASSRLGTGFNQPQHF. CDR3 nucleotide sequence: TGTGCCAGTAGTAGGCTCGGGACAGGCTTCAATCAGCCCCAGCATTTT.

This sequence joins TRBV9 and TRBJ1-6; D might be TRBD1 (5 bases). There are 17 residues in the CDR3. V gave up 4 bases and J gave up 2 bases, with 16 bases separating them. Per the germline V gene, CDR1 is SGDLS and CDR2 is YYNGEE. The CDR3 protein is CASSPRQGSAYNSPLHF. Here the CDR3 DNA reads TGTGCCAGCAGCCCCCGTCAGGGAAGCGCCTATAATTCACCCCTCCACTTT.

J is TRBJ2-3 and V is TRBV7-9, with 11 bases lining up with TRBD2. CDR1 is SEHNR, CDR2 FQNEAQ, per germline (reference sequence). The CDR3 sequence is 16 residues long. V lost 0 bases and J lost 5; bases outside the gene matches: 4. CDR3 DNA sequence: TGTGCCAGCAGCTTAGCTAGCGGGAGGGCGAAAGATACGCAGTATTTT. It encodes CASSLASGRAKDTQYF.

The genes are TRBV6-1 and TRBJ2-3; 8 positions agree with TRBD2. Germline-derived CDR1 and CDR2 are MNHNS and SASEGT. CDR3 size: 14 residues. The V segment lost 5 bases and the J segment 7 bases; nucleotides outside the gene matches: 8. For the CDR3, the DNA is TGTGCCAGCAGTCGGACTAGCACCAGGAATACGCAGTATTTT. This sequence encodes CASSRTSTRNTQYF.

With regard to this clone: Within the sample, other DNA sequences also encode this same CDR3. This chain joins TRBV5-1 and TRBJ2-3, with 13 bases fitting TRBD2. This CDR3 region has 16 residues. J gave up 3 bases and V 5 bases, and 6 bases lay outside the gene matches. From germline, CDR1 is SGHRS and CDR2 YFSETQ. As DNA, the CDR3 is TGCGCCAGCAGGGGGGGACTAGCGGGGCCTACAGATACGCAGTATTTT. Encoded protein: CASRGGLAGPTDTQYF. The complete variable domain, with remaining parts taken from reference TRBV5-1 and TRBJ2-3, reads KAGVTQTPRYLIKTRGQQVTLSCSPISGHRSVSWYQQTPGQGLQFLFEYFSETQRNKGNFPGRFSGRQFSNSRSEMNVSTLELGDSALYLCASRGGLAGPTDTQYFGPGTRLTVL.

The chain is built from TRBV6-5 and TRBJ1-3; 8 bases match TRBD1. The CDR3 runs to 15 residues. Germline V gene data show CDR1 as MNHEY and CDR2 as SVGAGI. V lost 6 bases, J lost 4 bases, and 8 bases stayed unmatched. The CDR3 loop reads CASRNQGARGNTIYF. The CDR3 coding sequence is TGTGCCAGCAGAAATCAGGGGGCAAGAGGAAACACCATATATTTT.

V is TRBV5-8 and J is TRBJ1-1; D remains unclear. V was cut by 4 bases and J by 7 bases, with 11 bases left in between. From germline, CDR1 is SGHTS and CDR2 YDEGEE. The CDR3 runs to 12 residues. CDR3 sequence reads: CASSRVRGEAFF. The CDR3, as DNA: TGTGCCAGCAGCAGAGTACGCGGTGAAGCTTTCTTT.

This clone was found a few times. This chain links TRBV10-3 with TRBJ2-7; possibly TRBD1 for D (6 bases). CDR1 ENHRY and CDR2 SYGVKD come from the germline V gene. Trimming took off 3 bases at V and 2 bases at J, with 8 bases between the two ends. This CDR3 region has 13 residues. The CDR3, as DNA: TGTGCCATCAGTGACAGGGGAGCCTACGAGCAGTACTTC. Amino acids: CAISDRGAYEQYF.

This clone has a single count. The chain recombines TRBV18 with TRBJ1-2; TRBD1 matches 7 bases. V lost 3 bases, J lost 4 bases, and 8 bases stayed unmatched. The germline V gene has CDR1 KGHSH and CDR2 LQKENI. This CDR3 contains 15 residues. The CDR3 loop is CASSPPTGPLYGYTF. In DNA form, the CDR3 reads TGTGCCAGCTCACCGCCGACAGGGCCCCTCTATGGCTACACCTTC.

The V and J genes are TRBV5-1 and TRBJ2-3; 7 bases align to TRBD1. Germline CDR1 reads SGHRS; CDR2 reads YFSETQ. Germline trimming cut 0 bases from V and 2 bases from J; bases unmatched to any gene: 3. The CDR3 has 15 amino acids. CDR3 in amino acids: CASSLAGQYTDTQYF. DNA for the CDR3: TGCGCCAGCAGCTTGGCGGGACAGTACACAGATACGCAGTATTTT.

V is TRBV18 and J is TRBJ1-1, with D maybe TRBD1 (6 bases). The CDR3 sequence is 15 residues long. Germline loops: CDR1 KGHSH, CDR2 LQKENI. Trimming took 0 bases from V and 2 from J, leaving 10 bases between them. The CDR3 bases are TGTGCCAGCTCACCACCTACAGGGAAAAACACTGAAGCTTTCTTT. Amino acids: CASSPPTGKNTEAFF. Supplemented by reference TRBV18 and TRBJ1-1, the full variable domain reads NAGVMQNPRHLVRRRGQEARLRCSPMKGHSHVYWYRQLPEEGLKFMVYLQKENIIDESGMPKERFSAEFPKEGPSILRIQQVVRGDSAAYFCASSPPTGKNTEAFFGQGTRLTVV.

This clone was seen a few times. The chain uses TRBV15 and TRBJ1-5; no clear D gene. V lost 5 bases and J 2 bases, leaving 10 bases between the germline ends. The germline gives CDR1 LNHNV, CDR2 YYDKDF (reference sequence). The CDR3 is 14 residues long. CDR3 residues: CATSLTPGNQPQHF. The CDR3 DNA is TGTGCCACCAGCCTCACCCCGGGCAATCAGCCCCAGCATTTT. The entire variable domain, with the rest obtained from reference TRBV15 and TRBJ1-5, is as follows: DAMVIQNPRYQVTQFGKPVTLSCSQTLNHNVMYWYQQKSSQAPKLLFHYYDKDFNNEADTPDNFQSRRPNTSFCFLDIRSPGLGDTAMYLCATSLTPGNQPQHFGDGTRLSIL.

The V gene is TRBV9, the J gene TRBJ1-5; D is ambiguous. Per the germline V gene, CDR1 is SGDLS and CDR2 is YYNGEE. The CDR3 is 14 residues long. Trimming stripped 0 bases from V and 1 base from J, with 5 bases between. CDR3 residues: CASSVGGSNQPQHF. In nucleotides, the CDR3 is TGTGCCAGCAGCGTAGGCGGCAGCAATCAGCCCCAGCATTTT.

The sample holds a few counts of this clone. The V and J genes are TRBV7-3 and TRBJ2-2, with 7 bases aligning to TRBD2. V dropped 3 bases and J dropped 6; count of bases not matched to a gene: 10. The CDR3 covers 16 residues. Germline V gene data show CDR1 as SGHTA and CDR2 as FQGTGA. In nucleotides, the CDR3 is TGTGCCAGCAGCTTGGTGGGAGGGCCTGTAGCCGGGGAGCTGTTTTTT. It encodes CASSLVGGPVAGELFF.

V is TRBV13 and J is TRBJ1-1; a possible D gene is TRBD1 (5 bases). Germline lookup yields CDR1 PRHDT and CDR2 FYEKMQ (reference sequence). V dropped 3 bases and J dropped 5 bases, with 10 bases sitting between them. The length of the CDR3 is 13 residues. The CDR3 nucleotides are TGTGCCAGCAGCTTGAGGGGAGGGACTGAAGCTTTCTTT. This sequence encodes CASSLRGGTEAFF.

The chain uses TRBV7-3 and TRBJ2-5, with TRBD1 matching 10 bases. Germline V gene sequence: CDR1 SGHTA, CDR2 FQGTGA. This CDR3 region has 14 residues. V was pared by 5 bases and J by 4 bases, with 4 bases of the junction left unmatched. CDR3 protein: CASSAGTGVETQYF. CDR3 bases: TGTGCCAGCAGCGCCGGGACAGGGGTAGAGACCCAGTACTTC.

Here the CDR3 DNA reads TGTGCCAGCAGCTCAAGCATGAACACTGAAGCTTTCTTT. Residues: CASSSSMNTEAFF. This chain uses TRBV7-3 with TRBJ1-1; the D is unclear. The germline CDR1 and CDR2 sequences are SGHTA and FQGTGA. CDR3 length: 13 residues. Trimming removed 4 bases at V and 0 bases at J, with 6 bases between.

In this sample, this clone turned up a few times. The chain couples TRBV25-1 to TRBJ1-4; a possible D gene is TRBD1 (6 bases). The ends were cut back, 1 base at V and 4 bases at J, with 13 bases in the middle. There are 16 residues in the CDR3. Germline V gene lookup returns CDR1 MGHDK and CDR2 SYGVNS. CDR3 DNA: TGTGCCAGCAGTGAATGGGGGGGCGACGTTAATGAAAAACTGTTTTTT. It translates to CASSEWGGDVNEKLFF.

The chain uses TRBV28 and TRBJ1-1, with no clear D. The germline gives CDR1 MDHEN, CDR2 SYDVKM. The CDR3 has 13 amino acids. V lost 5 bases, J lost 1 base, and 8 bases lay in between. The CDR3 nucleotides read TGTGCCAGCAGTATTACAGCGAACACTGAAGCTTTCTTT. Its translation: CASSITANTEAFF.

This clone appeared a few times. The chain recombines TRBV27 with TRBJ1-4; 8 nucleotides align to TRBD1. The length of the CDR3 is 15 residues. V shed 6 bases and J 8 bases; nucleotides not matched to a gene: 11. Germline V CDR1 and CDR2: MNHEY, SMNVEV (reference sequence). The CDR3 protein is CASSSSGQGREKLFF. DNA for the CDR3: TGTGCCAGCAGCTCGTCAGGACAGGGCCGAGAAAAACTGTTTTTT.